These 24 T cell receptor beta chains originate from one sample sequenced in a study of tumor-infiltrating lymphocytes in primary liver carcinoma (dated by TCRdb to about 2017). These reads were obtained on an Illumina HiSeq 2500. A constant-region primer and ProtoScript II reverse transcriptase were used to reverse-transcribe TCRbeta-specific cDNA from about 500 ng total RNA. Three nested multiplex PCR rounds, following a slightly modified ARM-PCR procedure, were used to build the TCRbeta libraries. The first two PCR rounds used multiplex TRBV1-TRBV30 forward primers with a Cbeta reverse primer, each for about 10 cycles. TCRdb reprocessing: public reads trimmed at Q25 with fastp, clones called with MiXCR, in-frame beta chains kept. Rows are unified per CDR3 protein, each entry keeping the most common DNA and genes. Here the sample has 55,000 to 65,000 distinct CDR3 sequences; 71% occur a single time. Together, the top ten hold roughly three fifths of the sample.

Total RNA and DNA were co-extracted from about 20-30 mg of bulk tissue with the AllPrep DNA/RNA mini kit, without cell sorting. The specimen was liver tumor tissue from sampling region 2. Sample cell subset or site, as interpreted from the label and publication: tumor region T2, inferior pole. Source of these receptors: a middle-aged man with primary liver carcinoma and hepatitis B virus infection.

This clonotype was seen repeatedly, ten times or more. The chain employs TRBV10-3 and TRBJ1-1; unclear D gene. Trimming took 0 bases from V and 0 from J, leaving 8 bases between them. The CDR3 extends over 15 amino acids. The germline V gene encodes CDR1 ENHRY and CDR2 SYGVKD. This chain's CDR3 is CAISESRDMNTEAFF. The CDR3 nucleotides read TGTGCCATCAGTGAGTCTCGGGATATGAACACTGAAGCTTTCTTT.

CDR3 nucleotides: TGTGCCAGCAGCGGAGATTGGGGGAGCAATCAGCCCCAGCATTTT. Protein sequence: CASSGDWGSNQPQHF. The chain combines TRBV6-1 with TRBJ1-5; a weak D match, TRBD1 (5 bases). V gave up 6 bases and J gave up 1 base, with 13 bases separating them. Looked up from germline, CDR1 is MNHNS and CDR2 is SASEGT. The CDR3 has 15 amino acids.

This chain joins TRBV5-4 and TRBJ2-4; TRBD1 aligns across 7 bases. Germline CDR1 and CDR2: SGHNT and YYREEE (reference sequence). The CDR3 loop spans 14 amino acids. With 6 bases clipped from V and 5 bases from J, the junction kept 8 bases outside the gene matches. The CDR3 region is CASNPGTDQNIQYF. The CDR3 bases are TGTGCCAGCAACCCGGGGACAGACCAAAACATTCAGTACTTC.

A word on this clonotype: The germline gene is not matched at one end of the junction; a read error may be the cause. This CDR3 reads CASSYSRAVNYGCTF. The CDR3 nucleotides read TGTGCCAGCAGTTACTCGAGGGCCGTTAACTATGGCTGCACCTTC. The chain recombines TRBV6-5 with TRBJ1-2; D ambiguous. CDR3 size: 15 residues. The germline V gene has CDR1 MNHEY and CDR2 SVGAGI.

This clonotype was found many times. The V and J genes are TRBV4-1 and TRBJ1-6; D is unresolved. V was shortened by 0 bases and J by 7 bases, with 10 bases between the two germline ends. The CDR3 extends over 15 amino acids. Germline V gene sequence: CDR1 MGHRA, CDR2 YSYEKL. In DNA, the CDR3 is TGCGCCAGCAGCCAAGATAGCACTGGGAATTCACCCCTCCACTTT. Its protein product is CASSQDSTGNSPLHF.

For this clonotype: Sequence at one end of the junction differs from germline and may be a read error. The chain employs TRBV6-5 and TRBJ2-7; D is possibly TRBD1 (6 bases). Germline V gives CDR1 MNHEY, CDR2 SVGAGI. The CDR3 spans 13 residues. The CDR3 here is CASSRTDAYKQYF. As DNA, the CDR3 is TGTGCCAGCAGTCGGACAGATGCCTACAAGCAGTACTTC.

Regarding this clonotype: Germline and junction disagree at one end, which may indicate a read error. The CDR3 DNA sequence: TGTGCCAGCAGCGATTATAATTCACCACTCCACTTT. This encodes CASSDYNSPLHF. The chain recombines TRBV5-4 with TRBJ1-6; no clear D gene. The V gene's germline CDR1 is SGHNT and CDR2 YYREEE (reference sequence). There are 12 residues in the CDR3. Full variable domain (remainder filled in from reference TRBV5-4 and TRBJ1-6): ETGVTQSPTHLIKTRGQQVTLRCSSQSGHNTVSWYQQALGQGPQFIFQYYREEENGRGNFPPRFSGLQFPNYSSELNVNALELDDSALYLCASSDYNSPLHFGNGTRLTVT.

This clonotype was detected many times. The V gene is TRBV29-1, the J gene TRBJ2-3; D uncertain. The germline V gene has CDR1 SQVTM and CDR2 ANQGSEA. This CDR3 is 11 amino acids long. Trimming cost V 7 bases and J 2 bases, with 7 bases left between them. The CDR3 spells CSASYTDTQYF. DNA of the CDR3: TGCAGCGCCTCTTACACAGATACGCAGTATTTT.

A remark on this clonotype: Given the absence of the conserved phenylalanine or tryptophan at the CDR3 end, a read error is likely. It is unclear where the CDR3 begins or ends on the DNA, so no DNA is shown, and the CDR3 is as TCRdb lists it. The chain joins TRBV12-3 or TRBV12-4 to TRBJ2-7. The CDR3 has 14 residues if both end residues are counted. CDR3 sequence reads: CASSLVCRPFEQYI.

As regards this clonotype: The junction departs from the called germline gene at one end, perhaps through a read error. The chain joins TRBV6-1 to TRBJ2-1, with TRBD2 matching 12 bases. Germline V gene lookup returns CDR1 MNHNS and CDR2 SASEGT. This CDR3 is 15 amino acids long. Here the CDR3 DNA reads TGTGGCAGCAGTGAGACTAGCGGGAGTTCCCATGAGCAGTTTTTC. Protein: CGSSETSGSSHEQFF.

As concerns this clonotype: Because it lacks the conserved phenylalanine or tryptophan at the end, this CDR3 is likely a read error. The chain joins TRBV11-2 to TRBJ2-5, with 8 nucleotides matching TRBD2. The CDR3 is made up of 16 amino acids. Germline V gene data show CDR1 as SGHAT and CDR2 as FQNNGV. CDR3 protein: CAGSQTPGGGKETQYI. The CDR3 region has the DNA TGTGCCGGCAGTCAAACTCCTGGCGGGGGGAAAGAGACCCAGTACATA.

This clonotype was seen at least ten times. This chain uses TRBV10-3 with TRBJ2-2; a possible D gene is TRBD2 (6 bases). V lost 0 bases, J lost 1 base, and 12 bases lay in between. This CDR3 region has 17 residues. Germline V lookup: CDR1 ENHRY, CDR2 SYGVKD. The CDR3 DNA reads as TGTGCCATCAGTGAGTCGGGCGGGACCAGGAACACCGGGGAGCTGTTTTTT. This translates into CAISESGGTRNTGELFF.

As regards this clonotype: This may arise from a read error, as a much more abundant clone is one base away. The chain combines TRBV11-2 with TRBJ2-5; possibly TRBD1 or TRBD2 for D (5 bases each). The CDR3 runs to 13 residues. V was pared by 6 bases and J by 5 bases, with 13 bases between. CDR1 and CDR2 from the germline V gene are SGHAT and FQNNGV. CDR3 sequence (DNA): TGTGCCAGCAGTTTATTTGAGGGGGAGACCCAGTACTTC. Protein product: CASSLFEGETQYF.

This clonotype was seen only a few times. The chain combines TRBV5-1 with TRBJ2-7; D may match TRBD1 or TRBD2 (6 bases each). V was trimmed by 4 bases and J by 5 bases, leaving 22 bases between them. Germline V gives CDR1 SGHRS, CDR2 YFSETQ. This CDR3 is built from 16 residues. DNA of the CDR3: TGCGCCAGCAGCCCGGAGGGGACTTCAGGGGTGCACGAGCAGTACTTC. Its translation: CASSPEGTSGVHEQYF.

Details on this clonotype: A junction boundary mismatches the germline segment, possibly from a read error. The chain carries TRBV4-3 and TRBJ2-7; the match to TRBD2 covers 12 bases. The germline V gene encodes CDR1 LGHNA and CDR2 YSLEER. The CDR3 has 15 residues. In DNA form, the CDR3 reads TGCCCCAGCAGCCAAGGACTAGCGGGGTTATACGAGCAGTACTTC. It is translated as CPSSQGLAGLYEQYF.

This clonotype was detected only a few times. Germline and junction disagree at one end, which may indicate a read error. The CDR3 region has the DNA TGTGCCAGCAGCTTGCGGCTAGGGGCCTTAAATGAGCAGTTCTTT. Amino acids: CASSLRLGALNEQFF. V gene TRBV5-6 combines with J gene TRBJ2-1; D perhaps matches TRBD1 (5 bases). The CDR3 is 15 amino acids. The germline V gene has CDR1 SGHDT and CDR2 YYEEEE.

A word on this clonotype: One end of the junction does not line up with germline, which may come from a read error. This chain links TRBV5-1 with TRBJ1-2; D is unclear. This CDR3 spans 13 amino acids. Germline V gene data show CDR1 as SGHRS and CDR2 as YFSETQ. The CDR3 nucleotides are TGCGCCAGCAATTCGACCAGCGCTATCGGCTATACCTTC. Translation gives CASNSTSAIGYTF. Complete variable domain (other parts from reference TRBV5-1 and TRBJ1-2): KAGVTQTPRYLIKTRGQQVTLSCSPISGHRSVSWYQQTPGQGLQFLFEYFSETQRNKGNFPGRFSGRQFSNSRSEMNVSTLELGDSALYLCASNSTSAIGYTFGSGTRLTVV.

The V gene is TRBV11-2, the J gene TRBJ2-5; possible D gene TRBD2, 6 bases. The CDR3 is 16 residues long. Germline V CDR1 and CDR2: SGHAT, FQNNGV. CDR3 in amino acids: CVGSQTPGGAKETQYF. The CDR3 nucleotides are TGTGTCGGGAGCCAAACTCCTGGCGGGGCGAAAGAGACCCAGTACTTC.

With regard to this clonotype: The junction departs from germline at one end; a sequencing error may be responsible. V gene TRBV11-2 combines with J gene TRBJ2-7; tentatively, D is TRBD2 (5 bases). CDR3 length: 15 residues. The germline V gene has CDR1 SGHAT and CDR2 FQNNGV. This CDR3 is CASRQETGRTYEQYF. The CDR3 nucleotides read TGTGCTAGCAGGCAAGAGACGGGGAGAACCTACGAGCAGTACTTC.

As to this clonotype: A junction end diverges from the germline sequence, so it may reflect a read error. The chain employs TRBV5-6 and TRBJ1-2; weak D call: TRBD1 (5 bases). Germline CDR1 and CDR2: SGHDT and YYEEEE. The CDR3 totals 14 residues. CDR3 residues: CASSLLTTVYGYTF. CDR3 DNA: TGTGCCAGTAGCTTGTTGACGACAGTTTATGGCTACACCTTC.

Worth noting for this clonotype: Compared with germline, one end of the junction differs, possibly owing to a read error. This chain links TRBV11-2 with TRBJ2-3; TRBD2 matches 11 bases. From germline, CDR1 is SGHAT and CDR2 FQNNGV. This CDR3 is built from 15 residues. CDR3 coding DNA: TGTGCCAGGAGCTTGACTAGCGGGAACACAGATATGCAGTATTTT. Translation gives CARSLTSGNTDMQYF.

In the case of this clonotype: The junction departs from the called germline gene at one end, perhaps through a read error. The CDR3 DNA reads TGTGCCAGCAGTGAAGAGGGACAACGGGGCTATTTC. The encoded protein is CASSEEGQRGYF. This rearrangement joins TRBV6-1 to TRBJ2-5; D possibly corresponds to TRBD1 (6 bases). CDR1 MNHNS and CDR2 SASEGT come from the germline V gene. This CDR3 has 12 amino acids.

This clonotype was observed a few times. A read error is likely, as this CDR3 ends without the conserved phenylalanine or tryptophan. The chain recombines TRBV11-1 with TRBJ2-7; unclear D gene. The CDR3 consists of 13 residues. CDR1 and CDR2 from the germline V gene are SGHAT and FQDESV (reference sequence). In DNA form, the CDR3 reads TGTGCCAGCAGGGGGAAGCGATCCTACGAACAGTACTCC. Its translation is CASRGKRSYEQYS.

This clonotype was detected many times. This chain uses TRBV4-2 with TRBJ2-7; the match to TRBD2 covers 12 bases. V trimming: 1 base; J trimming: 0 bases; junction bases outside the gene matches: 16. CDR1 and CDR2 from the germline V gene are LGHNA and YNFKEQ. This CDR3 has 21 amino acids. In DNA, the CDR3 is TGTGCCAGCAGCCAAGTCTCCCTAGCGGGAGGGCTATTACGAAGCTCCTACGAGCAGTACTTC. Translating gives CASSQVSLAGGLLRSSYEQYF.